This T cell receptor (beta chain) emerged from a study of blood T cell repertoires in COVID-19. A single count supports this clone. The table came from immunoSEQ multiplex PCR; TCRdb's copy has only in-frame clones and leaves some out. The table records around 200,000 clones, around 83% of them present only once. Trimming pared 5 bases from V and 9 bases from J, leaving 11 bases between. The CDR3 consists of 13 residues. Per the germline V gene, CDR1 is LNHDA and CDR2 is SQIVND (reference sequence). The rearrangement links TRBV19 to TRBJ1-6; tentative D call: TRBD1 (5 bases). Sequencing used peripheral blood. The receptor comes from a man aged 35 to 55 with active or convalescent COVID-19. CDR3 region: CASSSRQSSPLHF. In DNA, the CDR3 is TGTGCCAGTAGTTCCAGACAGTCTTCACCCCTCCACTTT.